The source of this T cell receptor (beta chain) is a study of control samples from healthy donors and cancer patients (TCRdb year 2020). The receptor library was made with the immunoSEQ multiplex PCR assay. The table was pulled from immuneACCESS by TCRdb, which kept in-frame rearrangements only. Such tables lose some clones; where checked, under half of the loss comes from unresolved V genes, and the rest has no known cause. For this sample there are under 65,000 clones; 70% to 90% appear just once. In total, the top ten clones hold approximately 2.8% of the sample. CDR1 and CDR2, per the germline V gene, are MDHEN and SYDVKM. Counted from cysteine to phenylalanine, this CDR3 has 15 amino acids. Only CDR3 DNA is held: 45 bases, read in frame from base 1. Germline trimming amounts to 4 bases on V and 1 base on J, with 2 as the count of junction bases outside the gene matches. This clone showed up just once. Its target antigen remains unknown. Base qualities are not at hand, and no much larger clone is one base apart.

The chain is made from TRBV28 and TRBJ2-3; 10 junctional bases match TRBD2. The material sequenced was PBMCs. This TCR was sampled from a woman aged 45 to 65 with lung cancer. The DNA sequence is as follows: TGTGCCAGCAGTTCCACTAGCGGGGGCACAGATACGCAGTATTTT. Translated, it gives CASSSTSGGTDTQYF.